This T cell receptor (beta chain) stems from a study of T cells in Graves' hyperthyroidism and ophthalmopathy. The V segment lost 5 bases and the J segment 9 bases; nucleotides outside the gene matches: 7. Germline assignment: CDR1 ENHRY and CDR2 SYGVKD. This CDR3 is 14 amino acids long. TCR beta CDR3 regions were amplified from RNA transcripts. The study used the HTBI primer set for a first-round RT-PCR of the TCR CDR3. TCRdb reprocessed the multiplex PCR reads with MiXCR, giving one entry per CDR3 protein. The sample holds 370,000 or so distinct CDR3 sequences; 20% to 25% are singletons and the top ten take less than 85%.

The V call is TRBV10-3, the J call TRBJ1-6; 7 nucleotides match TRBD1. The specimen was blood. This TCR was sampled from a man aged 50 to 59 with Graves' hyperthyroidism. CDR3 sequence: CAISRQGFSSPLHF. The DNA for the CDR3 is TGTGCCATCAGTCGACAGGGTTTTAGTTCACCCCTCCACTTT.